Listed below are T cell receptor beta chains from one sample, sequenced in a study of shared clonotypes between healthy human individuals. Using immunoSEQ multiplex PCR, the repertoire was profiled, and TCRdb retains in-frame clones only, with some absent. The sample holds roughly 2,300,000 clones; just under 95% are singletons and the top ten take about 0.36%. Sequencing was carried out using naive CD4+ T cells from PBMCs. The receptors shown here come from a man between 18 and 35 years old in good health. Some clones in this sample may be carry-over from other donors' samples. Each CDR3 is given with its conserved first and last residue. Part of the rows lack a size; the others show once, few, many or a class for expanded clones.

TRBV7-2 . CASSRRQGSYEQYF
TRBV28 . CASSITRTSWDEQFF
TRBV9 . CASSPMGLGGSEQYF
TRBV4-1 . CASSPSPDRTLSYEQYF
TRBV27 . CASSLRLAGGMHEQFF
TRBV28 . CASSRRTGGGYEQYF
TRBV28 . CASSLGGIVEKLFF
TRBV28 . CASTAVGTVSYEQYF
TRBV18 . CASSRGETQYF
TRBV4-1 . CASSQPTRARTGANVLTF
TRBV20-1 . CSAEQGTEAFF
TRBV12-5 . CASGLDFQTVYGYTF
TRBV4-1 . CASSPTGLKWADTQYF
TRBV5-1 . CASSPSVVQETQYF
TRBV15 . CATSSADNQPQHF
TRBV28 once CASSLRDRHQETQYF
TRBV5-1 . CASSIEQDGYTF
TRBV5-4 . CASSFKGGSNQPQHF
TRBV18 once CASSAATNEKLFF
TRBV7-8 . CASSYFGVDYGYTF